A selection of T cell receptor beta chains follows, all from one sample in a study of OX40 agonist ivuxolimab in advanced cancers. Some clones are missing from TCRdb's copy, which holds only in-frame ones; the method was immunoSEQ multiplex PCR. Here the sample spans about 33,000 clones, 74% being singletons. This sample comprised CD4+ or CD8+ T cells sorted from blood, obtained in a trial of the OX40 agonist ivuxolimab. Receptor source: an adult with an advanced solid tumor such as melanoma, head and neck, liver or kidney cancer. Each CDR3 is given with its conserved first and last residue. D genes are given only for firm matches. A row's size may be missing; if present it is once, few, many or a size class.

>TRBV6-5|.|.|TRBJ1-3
TGTGCCAGCAGTTACGGGAACACCATATATTTT
CASSYGNTIYF
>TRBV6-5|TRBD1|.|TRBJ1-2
TGTGCCAGCAGTTACAGGGGGACAGGGGAGTATGGCTACACCTTC
CASSYRGTGEYGYTF
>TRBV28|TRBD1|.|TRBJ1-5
TGTGCCAGCAGTTCTTCAGGGGGCGCGAGCAATCAGCCCCAGCATTTT
CASSSSGGASNQPQHF
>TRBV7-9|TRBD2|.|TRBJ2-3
TGTGCCAGCAGCTTATTGTCTAGCGGGTACACAGATACGCAGTATTTT
CASSLLSSGYTDTQYF
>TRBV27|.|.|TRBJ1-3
TGTGCCAGCAGCTACACAGGGTCTGGAAACACCATATATTTT
CASSYTGSGNTIYF
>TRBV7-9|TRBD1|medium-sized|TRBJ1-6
TGTGCCAGCAGCCACTGGACAGGGGCCGTTAATTCACCCCTCCACTTT
CASSHWTGAVNSPLHF
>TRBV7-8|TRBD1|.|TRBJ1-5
TGTGCCAGTGGCCAGGGGGCAATTCAGCCCCAGCATTTT
CASGQGAIQPQHF
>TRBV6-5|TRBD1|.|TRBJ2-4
TGTGCCAGCGGTGGACAGGGGGGAAACATTCAGTACTTC
CASGGQGGNIQYF
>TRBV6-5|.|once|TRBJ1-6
TGTGCCAGCAGTTACGGGCAGGTTAATTCACCCCTCCACTTT
CASSYGQVNSPLHF
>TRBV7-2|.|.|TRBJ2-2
TGTGCCAGCAGCTTCCAAAGGGCGGGGACCGGGGAGCTGTTTTTT
CASSFQRAGTGELFF
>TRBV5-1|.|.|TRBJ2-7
TGCGCCAGCAGCTTACCCAGTAACGAGCAGTACTTC
CASSLPSNEQYF
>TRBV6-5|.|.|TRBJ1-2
TGTGCCAGCAGTTCTAGGAGAACGACTAACTATGGCTACACCTTC
CASSSRRTTNYGYTF
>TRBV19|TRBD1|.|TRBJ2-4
TGTGCCAGTAGTATTTCCGACAGGGATTACATTCAGTACTTC
CASSISDRDYIQYF
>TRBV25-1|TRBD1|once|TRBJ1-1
TGTGCCACCCTACATCCGACAGGGAAGGGTACTGAAGCTTTCTTT
CATLHPTGKGTEAFF
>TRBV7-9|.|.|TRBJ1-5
TGTGCCAGCAGCTTAGGCCAGGAGCCCCAGCATTTT
CASSLGQEPQHF
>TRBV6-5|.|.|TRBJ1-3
TGTGCCAGCAGTCGAGTGGCGGCGGACACCATATATTTT
CASSRVAADTIYF
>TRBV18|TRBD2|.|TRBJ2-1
TGTGCCAGCTCACCGGAGCGGGGGGCCGTGGATGAGCAGTTCTTC
CASSPERGAVDEQFF
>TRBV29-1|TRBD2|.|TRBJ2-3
TGCAGCGTTGAGGGCGGGGGGACTCTTTCCACAGATACGCAGTATTTT
CSVEGGGTLSTDTQYF
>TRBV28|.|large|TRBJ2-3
TGTGCCAGCAGTTTACTCGAAACACTTGAGAGCACAGATACGCAGTATTTT
CASSLLETLESTDTQYF
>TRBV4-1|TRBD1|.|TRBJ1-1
TGCGCCAGCAGCCTCCGGGACAGGGACACTGAAGCTTTCTTT
CASSLRDRDTEAFF
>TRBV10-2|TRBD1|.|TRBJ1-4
TGCGCCAGCAATCAGGGGGGAGAAAAACTGTTTTTT
CASNQGGEKLFF
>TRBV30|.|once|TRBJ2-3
TGTGCCTGGAGTGCGGAAGATACGCAGTATTTT
CAWSAEDTQYF
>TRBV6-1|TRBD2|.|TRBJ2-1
TGTGCCAGCAGTTTCGGACTAGCGGGGTTGGATGAGCAGTTCTTC
CASSFGLAGLDEQFF
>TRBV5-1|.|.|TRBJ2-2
TGCGCCAGCAACGCTGAGGGACACGGAGGGACCGGGGAGCTGTTTTTT
CASNAEGHGGTGELFF
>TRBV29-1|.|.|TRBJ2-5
TGCAGCGTTGAAGGCCCGGGACAAAAAGAGACCCAGTACTTC
CSVEGPGQKETQYF
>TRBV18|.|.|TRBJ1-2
TGTGCCAGCTCAACTACTTCGGACAATAACTATGGCTACACCTTC
CASSTTSDNNYGYTF
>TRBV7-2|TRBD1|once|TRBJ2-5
TGTGCCAGCAGCTCACAGGGGGCGGGAGAGACCCAGTACTTC
CASSSQGAGETQYF
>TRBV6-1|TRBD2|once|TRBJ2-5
TGTGCCAGCAGTGAAGGTCTAGCGGGGGGGCAGGAGACCCAGTACTTC
CASSEGLAGGQETQYF
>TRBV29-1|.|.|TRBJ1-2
TGCAGTTTTGATACTGGAAATGCCGAGTTCTATGGCTACACCTTC
CSFDTGNAEFYGYTF
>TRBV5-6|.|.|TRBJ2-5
TGTGCCAGCAGCAAACGGGACGGAGCCGAGACCCAGTACTTC
CASSKRDGAETQYF
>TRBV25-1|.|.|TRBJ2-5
TGTGCCAGCAGTGAAGGGCTCAAGGGGCAAGAGACCCAGTACTTC
CASSEGLKGQETQYF
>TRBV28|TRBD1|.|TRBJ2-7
TGTGCCAGCAGCGATGGACAGGGTAATACCCACGAGCAGTACTTC
CASSDGQGNTHEQYF
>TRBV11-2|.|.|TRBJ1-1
TGTGCCAGCAGCTTGGCCCTGGGAACTGAAGCTTTCTTT
CASSLALGTEAFF
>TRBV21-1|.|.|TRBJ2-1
TGTGCCAGCAGCACAAGGGATTGCCGCTTCAATGAGCAGTTCTTC
CASSTRDCRFNEQFF
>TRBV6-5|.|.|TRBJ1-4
TGTGCCAGCATTGGAGGAACTAATGAAAAACTGTTTTTT
CASIGGTNEKLFF
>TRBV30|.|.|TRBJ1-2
TGTGCCTGGAGCCCAAGACCAGTGAGCTACACCTTC
CAWSPRPVSYTF
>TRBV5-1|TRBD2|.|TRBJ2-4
TGCGCCAGCAGCTTGGGCGGTAGCGGGGGGGCCGTGACCAAAAACATTCAGTACTTC
CASSLGGSGGAVTKNIQYF
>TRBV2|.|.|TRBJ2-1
TGTGCCAGTACTGAAAGAACCTACAATGAGCAGTTCTTC
CASTERTYNEQFF
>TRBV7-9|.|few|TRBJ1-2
TGTGCCAGCAGCGCCGTAGCTAGCACCAACTATGGCTACACCTTC
CASSAVASTNYGYTF
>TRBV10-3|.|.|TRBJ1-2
TGTGCCATCATGGCTGACAACTATGGCTACACCTTC
CAIMADNYGYTF
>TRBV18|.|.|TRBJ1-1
TGTGCCAGCTCACCGGCGGGAGCCAACACTGAAGCTTTCTTT
CASSPAGANTEAFF
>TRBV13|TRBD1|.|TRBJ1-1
TGTGCCAGCAGCTTCCCCCGAACAGGGGGAGCTTTCTTT
CASSFPRTGGAFF
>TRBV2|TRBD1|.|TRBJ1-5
TGTGCCAGCAGTGCAGACAGGGGCCCAAATCAGCCCCAGCATTTT
CASSADRGPNQPQHF
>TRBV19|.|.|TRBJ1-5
TGTGCCAGTACTCCGATCGGTAGGGAAGGGCAGCCCCAGCATTTT
CASTPIGREGQPQHF
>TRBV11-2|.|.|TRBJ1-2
TGTGCCAGCAGCTTAGATATGGATGGCTACACCTTC
CASSLDMDGYTF
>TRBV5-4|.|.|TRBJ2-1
TGTGCCAGCAGTCTTGAGGGCGGGGGCAGTGAGCAGTTCTTC
CASSLEGGGSEQFF
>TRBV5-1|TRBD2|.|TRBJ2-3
TGCGCCAGCAGCTTCGGGCGGGGGGCGACAGATACGCAGTATTTT
CASSFGRGATDTQYF
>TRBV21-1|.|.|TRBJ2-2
TGTGCCAGCAGAGTAAGAACCGGGGAGCTGTTTTTT
CASRVRTGELFF
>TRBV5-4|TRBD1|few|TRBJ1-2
TGTGCCAGCAGCTCGGACAGGGGTTGGGGCTACACCTTC
CASSSDRGWGYTF
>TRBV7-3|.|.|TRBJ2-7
TGTGCCAGCAGCTTAGGAGGGGGGGCGGACGAGCAGTACTTC
CASSLGGGADEQYF
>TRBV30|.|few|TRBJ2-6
TGTGCCGCCCTTAGGTCTGGGGCCAACGTCCTGACTTTC
CAALRSGANVLTF
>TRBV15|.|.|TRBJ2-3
TGTGCCACCAGCATGGTCAGGGGACATACGCAGTATTTT
CATSMVRGHTQYF
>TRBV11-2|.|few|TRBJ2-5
TGTGCCAGCAGCTTCCTTGAGGGTCGCGAGACCCAGTACTTC
CASSFLEGRETQYF